This T cell receptor beta chain derives from a study of blood T cells in healthy people across ages (dated by TCRdb to about 2015). Concerning the study at large: Template switching captured roughly one uniquely barcoded TCR beta cDNA molecule per two T cells in model experiments. The donors were divided into four age groups: young (average around 17 years), middle-aged (about 39), aged (around 67) and long-lived (82). Donors of different ages were randomly distributed across sequencing lanes to avoid experimental bias. To track age-related changes in TCR beta repertoire diversity, the study relied on deep sequencing normalized with unique cDNA molecular identifiers. Using the same blood draw, the study looked at two additional independent replicas of 1 million unique cDNA reads for two donors, one aged 18 to 30 and the other aged 80 or older. Paper-wide results and their limitations: Compared with the aged group, the long-lived group had more naive CD4+ T cells, fewer expanded clones and increased TCR diversity, suggesting age selection. Because donor CMV infection status was unknown, age-related changes in expanded clonotypes were potentially confounded. Bulk unsorted PBMC profiling prevented conclusive comparison of naive and antigen-experienced compartments. Observed TCR beta diversity per million T cells fell roughly linearly with age, and a significant reduction was already apparent by age around 39. Estimates of total diversity from one million sequenced T cells were regarded as lower bounds and underestimates. There was a strong correlation between observed TCR beta diversity and the percentage of naive T cells measured by flow cytometry.

From the cysteine through the phenylalanine, the CDR3 covers 15 amino acids. The retained sequence is limited to the CDR3, 45 bases, with the frame set at the first base. Sequences SGHAT (CDR1) and FQNNGV (CDR2) are obtained from the germline V gene. The junction shows trimming of 5 bases on V and 4 bases on J, plus 16 bases between the germline ends. Systemically healthy Caucasian individuals from Russia, 35 to 40 in total and aged about 6 to 95 years, were included as donors. Each donor gave ten milliliters of peripheral blood, collected into EDTA-treated Vacutainer tubes. Ficoll-Paque density-gradient centrifugation was used to isolate PBMCs, with at least 7 million obtained per sample. Total RNA was extracted from PBMCs with Trizol reagent, with at least 5 micrograms obtained per sample. For every donor, an aliquot of PBMCs went through flow cytometry to measure the percentages of naive CD45RAhigh/CD27high T cells.

A note on this clonotype: Its antigen is unknown. One base away there is no much larger clone; base qualities are not given.

Library construction relied on 5' RACE. Reads for this sample came from an Illumina HiSeq 2500. A second PCR of about 7 to 12 cycles was run with a J-beta primer mix and a sample-barcoded 5' primer. A template-switch 5' adaptor carrying 12 random nucleotides introduced a unique molecular identifier onto each TCR beta cDNA molecule. At least 2.5 million CDR3-containing paired-end reads were obtained from each sample. All of the RNA was converted into first-strand cDNA using the Mint cDNA synthesis kit, with a TRBC-specific oligonucleotide serving as the primer. Following uracil-DNA glycosylase treatment, a first 18-cycle PCR with universal primers M1SS and BC2_uni_R was performed on all cDNA. The original methods were these. Each sample was normalized by randomly selecting 1 million high-quality reads, each carrying a distinct molecular identifier. Reads sharing molecular identifiers were discarded rather than binned into consensus sequences. MiTCR, run with a Q25 quality threshold and the strictest error-elimination algorithm, handled CDR3 identification, clonotype clustering and error correction. A nonparametric unseen species model with Euler transformation was used to estimate a lower bound on total TCR beta diversity. Using fastp trimming at Q25 and MiXCR clonotype assembly, TCRdb reanalyzed the public sequencing data and kept in-frame beta chains. Rows are combined by CDR3 protein, so each entry shows the most common genes and DNA. These V and J calls are TCRdb output, not the study's own analysis. This sample is represented by about a million distinct CDR3 sequences; roughly 51% of them were singletons. The ten top clones hold about 22% of the sample.

The chain is assembled from TRBV11-2 and TRBJ2-3; perhaps TRBD1 is the D gene, with 6 bases matching. This sequence was found in a woman aged 60 to 75 in good health. The sequenced material came from blood. CDR3 loop: CASSIGQKGPDTQYF. In nucleotide form, the sequence is TGTGCCAGCAGCATAGGACAGAAGGGACCAGATACGCAGTATTTT.